This T cell receptor beta chain was sequenced during a study of T cells expressing NK-cell markers. Broader study findings: These clonotypes additionally ranked first within the CD3+CD56-NKG2C+ fraction of four donors. HCMV specificity of expanded NKG2C+ T cell clones remained unclear.

Scientists made TCR beta cDNA using 5'RACE template switching with UMIs. TCRdb re-called the 5' RACE reads, yielding one record per CDR3 amino acid sequence without DNA. This table holds a few hundred thousand distinct CDR3 sequences. The germline V gene has CDR1 SNHLY and CDR2 FYNNEI. This CDR3 region has 12 residues. As to this clonotype: Its cognate antigen is unknown.

The rearrangement joins TRBV2 to TRBJ2-7. The TCR comes from a man between 18 and 35 years old in good health. The specimen was blood T cells: a sorted CD56 or NKG2C T cell subset, CD4+ or CD8+ T cells, or bulk PBMC T cells (not recorded which). The chain's CDR3 is CASRDGVDEQYF.